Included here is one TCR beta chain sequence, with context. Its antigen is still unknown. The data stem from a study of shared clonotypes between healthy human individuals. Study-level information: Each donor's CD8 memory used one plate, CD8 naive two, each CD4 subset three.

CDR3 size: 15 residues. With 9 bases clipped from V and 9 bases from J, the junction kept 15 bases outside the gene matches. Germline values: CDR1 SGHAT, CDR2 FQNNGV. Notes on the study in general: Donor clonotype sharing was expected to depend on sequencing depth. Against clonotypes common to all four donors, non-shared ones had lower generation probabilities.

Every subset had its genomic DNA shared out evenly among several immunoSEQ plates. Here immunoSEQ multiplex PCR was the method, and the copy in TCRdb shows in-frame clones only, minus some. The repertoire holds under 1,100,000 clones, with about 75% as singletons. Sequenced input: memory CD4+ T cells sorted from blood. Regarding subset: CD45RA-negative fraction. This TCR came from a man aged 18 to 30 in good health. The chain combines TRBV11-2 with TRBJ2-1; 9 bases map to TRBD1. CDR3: CASTSGTGLGGEQFF. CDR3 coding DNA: TGTGCCAGTACCTCCGGGACAGGGCTCGGTGGTGAGCAGTTCTTC. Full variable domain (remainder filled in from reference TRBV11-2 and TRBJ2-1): EAGVAQSPRYKIIEKRQSVAFWCNPISGHATLYWYQQILGQGPKLLIQFQNNGVVDDSQLPKDRFSAERLKGVDSTLKIQPAKLEDSAVYLCASTSGTGLGGEQFFGPGTRLTVL.